This TCR beta chain emerged from a study of CXCR3-negative and CXCR3-positive naive CD8 T cells. Study-level points and caveats: Across naive subsets, surface CD5 expression was comparable, and TCR strength was inferred from properties of the TRB CDR3.

UMI labels and 5' RACE were used to prepare the TRB cDNA libraries. Using the 5' RACE reads, TCRdb records one entry per CDR3 protein without DNA. This sample's clone table lists approximately 41,000 distinct CDR3 sequences. In regard to this clonotype: Antigen: not known.

The study sorted every CD8+ T cell subset in triplicate at 300,000 or so cells each. The CDR3 consists of 13 residues. Germline lookup yields CDR1 DFQATT and CDR2 SNEGSKA (reference sequence). The TCR originated in a human donor in good health. Some clones in this sample may be carry-over from other donors' samples. The genes are TRBV20-1 and TRBJ2-3. The sequencing input was memory CD8+ T cells from blood. The CDR3 sequence is CSASKRPTDTQYF.